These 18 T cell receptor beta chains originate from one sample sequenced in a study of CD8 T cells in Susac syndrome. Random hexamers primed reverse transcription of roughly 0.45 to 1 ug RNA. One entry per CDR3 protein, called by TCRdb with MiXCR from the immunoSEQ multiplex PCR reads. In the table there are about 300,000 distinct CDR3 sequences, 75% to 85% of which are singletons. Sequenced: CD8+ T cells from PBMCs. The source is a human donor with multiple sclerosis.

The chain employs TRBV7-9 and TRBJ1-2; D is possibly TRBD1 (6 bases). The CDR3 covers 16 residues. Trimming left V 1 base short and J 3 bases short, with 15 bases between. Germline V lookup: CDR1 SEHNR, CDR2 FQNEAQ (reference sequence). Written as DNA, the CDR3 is TGTGCCAGCAGCTTAGTTACCCGGGCAGGGGACTATGGCTACACCTTC. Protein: CASSLVTRAGDYGYTF.

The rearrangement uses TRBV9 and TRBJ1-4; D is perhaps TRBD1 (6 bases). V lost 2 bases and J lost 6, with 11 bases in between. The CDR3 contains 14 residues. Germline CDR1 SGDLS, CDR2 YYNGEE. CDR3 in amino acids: CASSVEGVDEKLFF. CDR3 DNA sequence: TGTGCCAGCAGCGTCGAGGGGGTTGATGAAAAACTGTTTTTT.

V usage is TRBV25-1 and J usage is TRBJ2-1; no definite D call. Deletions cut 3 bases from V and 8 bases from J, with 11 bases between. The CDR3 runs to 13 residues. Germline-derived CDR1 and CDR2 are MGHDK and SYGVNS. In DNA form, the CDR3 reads TGTGCCAGCAGTGATTGGGTTGTCCATGAGCAGTTCTTC. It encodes CASSDWVVHEQFF. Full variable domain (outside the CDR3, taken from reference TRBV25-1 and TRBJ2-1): EADIYQTPRYLVIGTGKKITLECSQTMGHDKMYWYQQDPGMELHLIHYSYGVNSTEKGDLSSESTVSRIRTEHFPLTLESARPSHTSQYLCASSDWVVHEQFFGPGTRLTVL.

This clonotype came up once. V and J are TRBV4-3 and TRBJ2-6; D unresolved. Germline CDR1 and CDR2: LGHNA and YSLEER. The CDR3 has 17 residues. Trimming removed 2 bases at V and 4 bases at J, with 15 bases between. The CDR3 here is CASSQYHLGLGANVLTF. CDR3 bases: TGCGCCAGCAGCCAATACCACCTCGGGTTAGGGGCCAACGTCCTGACTTTC.

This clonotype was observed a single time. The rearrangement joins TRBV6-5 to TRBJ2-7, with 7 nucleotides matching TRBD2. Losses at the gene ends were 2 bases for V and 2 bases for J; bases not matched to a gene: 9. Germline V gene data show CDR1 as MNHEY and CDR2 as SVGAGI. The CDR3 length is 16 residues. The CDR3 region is CASSYGWRERPYEQYF. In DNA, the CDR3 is TGTGCCAGCAGTTACGGGTGGCGGGAGAGACCCTACGAGCAGTACTTC.

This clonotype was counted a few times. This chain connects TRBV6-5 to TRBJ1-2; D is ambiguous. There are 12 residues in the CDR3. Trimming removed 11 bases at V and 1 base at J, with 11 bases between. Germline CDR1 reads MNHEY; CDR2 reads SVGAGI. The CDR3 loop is CASAAVNYGYTF. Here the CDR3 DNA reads TGTGCCTCAGCCGCAGTTAACTATGGCTACACCTTC.

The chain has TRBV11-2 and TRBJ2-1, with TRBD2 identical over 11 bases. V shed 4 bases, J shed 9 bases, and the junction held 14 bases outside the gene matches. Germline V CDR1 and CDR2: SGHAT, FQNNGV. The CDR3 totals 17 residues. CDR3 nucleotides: TGTGCCAGCAGCTCTGGGACTAGCGGCTCTGGACTGGGTGAGCAGTTCTTC. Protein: CASSSGTSGSGLGEQFF.

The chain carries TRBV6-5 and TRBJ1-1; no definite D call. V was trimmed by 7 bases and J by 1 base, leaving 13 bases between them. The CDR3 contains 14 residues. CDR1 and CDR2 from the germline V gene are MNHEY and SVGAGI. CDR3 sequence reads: CASTPAGGNTEAFF. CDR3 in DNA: TGTGCCAGCACCCCCGCAGGCGGGAACACTGAAGCTTTCTTT.

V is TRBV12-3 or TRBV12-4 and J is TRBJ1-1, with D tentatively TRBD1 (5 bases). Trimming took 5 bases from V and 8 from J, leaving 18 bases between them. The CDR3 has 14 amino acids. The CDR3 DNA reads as TGTGCCAGCAGTATTCGAGGGCCACAGGTAGAAGCTTTCTTT. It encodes CASSIRGPQVEAFF.

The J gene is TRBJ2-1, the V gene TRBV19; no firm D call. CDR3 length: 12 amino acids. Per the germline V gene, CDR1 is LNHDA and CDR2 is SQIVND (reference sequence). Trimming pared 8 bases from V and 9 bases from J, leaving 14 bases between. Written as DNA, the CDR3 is TGTGCCAGTTGCCAATCCTCCCTTGAGCAGTTCTTC. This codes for CASCQSSLEQFF.

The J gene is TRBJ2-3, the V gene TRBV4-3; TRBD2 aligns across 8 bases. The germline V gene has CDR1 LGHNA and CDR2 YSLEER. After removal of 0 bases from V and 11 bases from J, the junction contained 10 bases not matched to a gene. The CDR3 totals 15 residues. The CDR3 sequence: CASSQDSLLAGGQYF. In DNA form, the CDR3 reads TGCGCCAGCAGCCAAGATAGCCTCCTAGCGGGTGGGCAGTATTTT.

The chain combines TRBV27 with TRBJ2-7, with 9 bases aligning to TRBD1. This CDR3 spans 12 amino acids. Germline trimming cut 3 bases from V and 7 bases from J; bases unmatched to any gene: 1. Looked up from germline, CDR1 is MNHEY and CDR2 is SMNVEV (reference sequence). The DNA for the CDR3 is TGTGCCAGCAGTTTGACAGGGGGTGAGCAGTACTTC. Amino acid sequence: CASSLTGGEQYF.

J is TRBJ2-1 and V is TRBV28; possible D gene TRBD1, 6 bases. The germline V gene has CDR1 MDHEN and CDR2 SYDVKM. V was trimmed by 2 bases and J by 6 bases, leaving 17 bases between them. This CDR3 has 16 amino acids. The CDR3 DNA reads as TGTGCCAGCAGTTTACCGGGACAACCGACTTTCAATGAGCAGTTCTTC. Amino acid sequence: CASSLPGQPTFNEQFF. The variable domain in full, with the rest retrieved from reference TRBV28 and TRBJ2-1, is DVKVTQSSRYLVKRTGEKVFLECVQDMDHENMFWYRQDPGLGLRLIYFSYDVKMKEKGDIPEGYSVSREKKERFSLILESASTNQTSMYLCASSLPGQPTFNEQFFGPGTRLTVL.

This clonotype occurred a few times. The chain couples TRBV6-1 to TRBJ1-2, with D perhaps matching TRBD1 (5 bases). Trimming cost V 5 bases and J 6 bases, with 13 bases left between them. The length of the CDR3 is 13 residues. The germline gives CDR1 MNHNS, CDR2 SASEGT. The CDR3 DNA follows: TGTGCCAGCAGTAACGGGGCAGATGATGGCTACACCTTC. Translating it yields CASSNGADDGYTF.

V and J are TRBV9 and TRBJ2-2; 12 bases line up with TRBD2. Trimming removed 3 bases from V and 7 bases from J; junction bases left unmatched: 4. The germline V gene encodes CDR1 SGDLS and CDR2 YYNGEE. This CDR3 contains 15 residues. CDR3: CASSALAGGHGELFF. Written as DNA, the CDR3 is TGTGCCAGCAGCGCACTAGCGGGAGGACACGGGGAGCTGTTTTTT.

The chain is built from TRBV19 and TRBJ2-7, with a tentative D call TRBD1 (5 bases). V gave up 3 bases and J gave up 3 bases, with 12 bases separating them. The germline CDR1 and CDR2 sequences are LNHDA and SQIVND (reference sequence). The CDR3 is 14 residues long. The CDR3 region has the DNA TGTGCCAGTAGTATTGGTGTTCAGGGCTACGAGCAGTACTTC. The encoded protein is CASSIGVQGYEQYF.

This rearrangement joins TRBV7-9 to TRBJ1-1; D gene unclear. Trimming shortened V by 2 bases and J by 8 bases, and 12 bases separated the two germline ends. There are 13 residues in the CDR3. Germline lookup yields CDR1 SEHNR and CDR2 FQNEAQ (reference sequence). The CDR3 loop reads CASSLSGLIEAFF. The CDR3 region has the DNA TGTGCCAGCAGCTTAAGCGGACTTATAGAAGCTTTCTTT.

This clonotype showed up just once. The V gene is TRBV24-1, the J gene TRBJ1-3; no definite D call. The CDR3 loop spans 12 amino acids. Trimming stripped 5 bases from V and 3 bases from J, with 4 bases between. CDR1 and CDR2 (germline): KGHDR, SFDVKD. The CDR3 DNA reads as TGTGCCACCAGTGTCAATGGAAACACCATATATTTT. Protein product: CATSVNGNTIYF.